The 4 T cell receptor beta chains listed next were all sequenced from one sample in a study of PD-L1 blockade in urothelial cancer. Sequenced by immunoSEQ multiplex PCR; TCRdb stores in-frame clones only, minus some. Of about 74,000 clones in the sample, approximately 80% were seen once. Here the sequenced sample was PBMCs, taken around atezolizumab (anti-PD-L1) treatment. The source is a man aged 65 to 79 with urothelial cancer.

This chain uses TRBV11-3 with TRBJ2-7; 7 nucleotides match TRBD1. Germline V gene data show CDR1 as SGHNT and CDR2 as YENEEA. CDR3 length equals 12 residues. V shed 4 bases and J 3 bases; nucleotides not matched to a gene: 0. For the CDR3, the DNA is TGTGCCAGCAGCTCAGGGGGCTACGAGCAGTACTTC. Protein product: CASSSGGYEQYF.

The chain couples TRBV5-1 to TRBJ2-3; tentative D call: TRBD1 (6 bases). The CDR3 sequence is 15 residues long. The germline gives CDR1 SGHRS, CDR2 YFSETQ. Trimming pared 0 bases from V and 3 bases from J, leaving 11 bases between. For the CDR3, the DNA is TGCGCCAGCAGCTTGGGCCAGGGGTTGACAGATACGCAGTATTTT. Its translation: CASSLGQGLTDTQYF.

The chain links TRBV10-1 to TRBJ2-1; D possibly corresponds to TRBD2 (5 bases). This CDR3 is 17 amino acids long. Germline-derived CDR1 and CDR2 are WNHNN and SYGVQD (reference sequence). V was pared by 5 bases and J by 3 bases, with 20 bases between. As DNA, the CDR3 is TGCGCCAGCAGTCCTCTTTCGACGGACTCTTACTACAATGAGCAGTTCTTC. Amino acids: CASSPLSTDSYYNEQFF.

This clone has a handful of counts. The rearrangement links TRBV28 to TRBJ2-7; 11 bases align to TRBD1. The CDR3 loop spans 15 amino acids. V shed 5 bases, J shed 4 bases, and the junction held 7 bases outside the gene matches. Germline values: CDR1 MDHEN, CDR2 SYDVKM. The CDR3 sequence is CASSTSGTGGYEQYF. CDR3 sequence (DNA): TGTGCCAGCAGTACCTCCGGGACAGGGGGTTACGAGCAGTACTTC.